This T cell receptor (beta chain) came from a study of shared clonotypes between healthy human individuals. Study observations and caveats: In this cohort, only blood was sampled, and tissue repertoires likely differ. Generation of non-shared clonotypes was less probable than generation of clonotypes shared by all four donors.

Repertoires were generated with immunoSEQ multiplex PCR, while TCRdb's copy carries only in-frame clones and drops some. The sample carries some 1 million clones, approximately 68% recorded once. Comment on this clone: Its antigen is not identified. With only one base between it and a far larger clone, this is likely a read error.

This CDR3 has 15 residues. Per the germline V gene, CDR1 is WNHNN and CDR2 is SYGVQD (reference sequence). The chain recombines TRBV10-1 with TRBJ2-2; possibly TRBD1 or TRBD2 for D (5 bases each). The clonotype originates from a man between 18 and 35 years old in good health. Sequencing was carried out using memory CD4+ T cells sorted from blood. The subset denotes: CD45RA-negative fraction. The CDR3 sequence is CASSEGAPNTGELLF. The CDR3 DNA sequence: TGCGCCAGCAGTGAGGGGGCCCCGAACACCGGGGAGCTGCTTTTT.